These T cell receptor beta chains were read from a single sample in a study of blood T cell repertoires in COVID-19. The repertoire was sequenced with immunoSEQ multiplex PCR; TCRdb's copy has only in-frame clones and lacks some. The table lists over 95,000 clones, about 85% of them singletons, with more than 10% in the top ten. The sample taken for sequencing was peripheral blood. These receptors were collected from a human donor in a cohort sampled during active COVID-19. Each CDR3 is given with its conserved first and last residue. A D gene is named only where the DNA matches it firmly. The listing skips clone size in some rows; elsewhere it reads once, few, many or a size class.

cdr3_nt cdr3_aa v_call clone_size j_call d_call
TGTGCCAGCAGCCAAGAGGGAGGAAGGACAGATACGCAGTATTTT CASSQEGGRTDTQYF TRBV4-2 . TRBJ2-3 .
TGTGCCAGTACACCCAGGGGAGGGAAACTGTTTTTT CASTPRGGKLFF TRBV19 . TRBJ1-4 .
TGTGCCAGTAGCCTAGGACAGGGCCTCCCCTACGAGCAGTACTTC CASSLGQGLPYEQYF TRBV19 . TRBJ2-7 TRBD1
TGTGCCAGTATCCCCCCGGGGGGTAATCAGCCCCAGCATTTT CASIPPGGNQPQHF TRBV19 . TRBJ1-5 .
TGTGCCAGCAGCCAAGACGGGACAGGATCCTACGAGCAGTACTTC CASSQDGTGSYEQYF TRBV14 . TRBJ2-7 TRBD1
TGTGCCAGCAGTTTTCGGGGCGGGGGGCCCGACTCCAATGAGCAGTTCTTC CASSFRGGGPDSNEQFF TRBV28 . TRBJ2-1 TRBD2
TGTGCCAGTAGTATAGCAGGGGTCGGAGAGACCCAGTACTTC CASSIAGVGETQYF TRBV19 . TRBJ2-5 .
TGCGCCAGCAGCCAAGATCAGCGGGAGCAGTTCTTC CASSQDQREQFF TRBV4-1 . TRBJ2-1 .
TGCGCCAGCAGCCAAGCCAGGAACAGGGGGATGGGGACTGAAGCTTTCTTT CASSQARNRGMGTEAFF TRBV4-1 . TRBJ1-1 TRBD1
TGTGCCAGCAGGAACAGGGCAAGCCCTGGCGAGCAGTACTTC CASRNRASPGEQYF TRBV6-5 . TRBJ2-7 .
TGCGCCAGCAGTGGAGGTCTGTGGACAGGCACAGATACGCAGTATTTT CASSGGLWTGTDTQYF TRBV10-2 . TRBJ2-3 .
TGTGCCTGGAGTTCGGGGGGGGAGCAGTTCTTC CAWSSGGEQFF TRBV30 once TRBJ2-1 TRBD2
TGTGCCAGCACCCCACAGGGCCTACGAAAGCAGTACTTC CASTPQGLRKQYF TRBV6-5 . TRBJ2-7 .
TGCGCCAGCAGCCAAGTTCTCGGTGTGGATACGCAGTATTTT CASSQVLGVDTQYF TRBV4-1 . TRBJ2-3 .
TGTGCCAGCAGCTACCCAGGGGTCGGAGAGACCCAGTACTTC CASSYPGVGETQYF TRBV5-6 few TRBJ2-5 .
TGTGCCAGCAGTTACACCCGACAGGGTAGGGGTTCACCCCTCCACTTT CASSYTRQGRGSPLHF TRBV6-5 . TRBJ1-6 TRBD1
TGTGCCAGCAGTTACCAACCGACGGGGACTGAAGCTTTCTTT CASSYQPTGTEAFF TRBV6-5 . TRBJ1-1 .
TGTGCCACCAGTGATGCTAGCGGAACCTACAATGAGCAGTTCTTC CATSDASGTYNEQFF TRBV24-1 . TRBJ2-1 TRBD2
TGCGCCAGCGATCCGACAGGGGATTATGAGACCCAGTACTTC CASDPTGDYETQYF TRBV5-1 . TRBJ2-5 TRBD1
TGTGCCAGCAGCCCCAGACAGGACTTAAACTATGGCTACACCTTC CASSPRQDLNYGYTF TRBV7-2 once TRBJ1-2 .
TGCGCCAGCAGCTTGGGGGGACAGAACACTGAAGCTTTCTTT CASSLGGQNTEAFF TRBV5-1 . TRBJ1-1 .
TGTGCCAGCAGCCAAGATGTCCAGCGGGCCTACAATGAGCAGTTCTTC CASSQDVQRAYNEQFF TRBV4-2 . TRBJ2-1 .
TGTGCCAGCAGCCAAGAGTGGGGCATCAATCAGCCCCAGCATTTT CASSQEWGINQPQHF TRBV4-2 . TRBJ1-5 .
TGTGCCAGCAGCTGGCAGGGCACAACTAATGAAAAACTGTTTTTT CASSWQGTTNEKLFF TRBV11-2 . TRBJ1-4 .
TGTGCCACCAGGACGAGCCGTACAGGGGTCAATTCACCCCTCCACTTT CATRTSRTGVNSPLHF TRBV15 . TRBJ1-6 TRBD1
TGTGCCAGCTCACCACCTACAGTGAGGGATGGCTACACCTTC CASSPPTVRDGYTF TRBV18 . TRBJ1-2 .
TGTGCCAGCAGCCCGGGTGCGAATAGCCGGGGCTACACCTTC CASSPGANSRGYTF TRBV3-1/TRBV3-2 . TRBJ1-2 .
TGTGCCAGCAGCGCAACGGGGAATCAGCCCCAGCATTTT CASSATGNQPQHF TRBV7-9 . TRBJ1-5 .
TGTGCCAGCGCGAGGGTTAATGAAAAACTGTTTTTT CASARVNEKLFF TRBV6-5 . TRBJ1-4 .
TGTGCCAGCAGCTTAAGGGGGGGCACTGAAGCTTTCTTT CASSLRGGTEAFF TRBV7-9 . TRBJ1-1 .
. CASSSSDRGRSTEAFF TRBV28 . TRBJ1-1 .
TGTGCCAGCAGCCCACTAGGGGGGGCACAATCCTCCTACGAGCAGTACTTC CASSPLGGAQSSYEQYF TRBV7-2 . TRBJ2-7 .
TGTGCCAGCAGTCGCAGGGTAGTTGGACTATATAGCAATCAGCCCCAGCATTTT CASSRRVVGLYSNQPQHF TRBV6-6 few TRBJ1-5 .
TGTGCCATCAGTGAAGGAGACAGGGTCTACGAGCAGTACTTC CAISEGDRVYEQYF TRBV10-3 . TRBJ2-7 TRBD1
TGTGCCAGTCCGACAGAAGAAAATGAAAAACTGTTTTTT CASPTEENEKLFF TRBV27 few TRBJ1-4 .
TGCGCCAGCACCCCGGGGACATGGGCTGGCAATCAGCCCCAGCATTTT CASTPGTWAGNQPQHF TRBV10-2 . TRBJ1-5 .
TGTGCCAGCAGTTGGGACACCTTGAACACTGAAGCTTTCTTT CASSWDTLNTEAFF TRBV6-2/TRBV6-3 . TRBJ1-1 .
TGCGCCAGCAGCCAAGATACACAGGGTTTCTACGAGCAGTACTTC CASSQDTQGFYEQYF TRBV4-1 . TRBJ2-7 .
TGTGCCAGTAGTATAGCCCGCGGTGGGAATGAGCAGTTCTTC CASSIARGGNEQFF TRBV19 . TRBJ2-1 .
TGCGCCAGCAGTACCGGGACAGGGCGGAGCACTGAAGCTTTCTTT CASSTGTGRSTEAFF TRBV10-1 few TRBJ1-1 TRBD1
TGCGCCAGCAGCCAAGGTACAGGGGTTTATGGCTACACCTTC CASSQGTGVYGYTF TRBV4-1 . TRBJ1-2 TRBD1
TGTGCCAGCAGCCTTAACAGCAGGGGCTCTAATGAAAAACTGTTTTTT CASSLNSRGSNEKLFF TRBV5-4 . TRBJ1-4 .
TGTGCCAGCAGTGAATTACCGCGGGCTTTCTTT CASSELPRAFF TRBV6-1 . TRBJ1-1 .
TGTGCCAGCAGCTTAGACGGGACAGGGGCGAAAAATTCACCCCTCCACTTT CASSLDGTGAKNSPLHF TRBV11-2 . TRBJ1-6 TRBD1
TGTGCCAGCATAAGAGAACGATGGGGACAGGGCAACACTGAAGCTTTCTTT CASIRERWGQGNTEAFF TRBV2 . TRBJ1-1 TRBD1
TGCGCCAGCAGCCAAGATTATGGCCTTAATCAGCCCCAGCATTTT CASSQDYGLNQPQHF TRBV4-3 . TRBJ1-5 .